The 25 T cell receptor beta chains below all came from one sample that was sequenced in a study of cytomegalovirus exposure and HLA in healthy donors. A multiplex PCR was run with 60 Vbeta primers and 13 Jbeta primers. The assay was immunoSEQ multiplex PCR, and TCRdb's table has in-frame clones only and misses some. Among fewer than 120,000 clones, 86% were seen once, and the ten largest hold about 1.8%. Sequenced: PBMCs. These receptor sequences come from a man aged 35-49 years in good health and CMV-seronegative.

The chain has TRBV9 and TRBJ1-2; D is uncertain. The CDR3 consists of 15 residues. Trimming removed 0 bases from V and 7 bases from J, with 16 bases in between. Germline CDR1 and CDR2: SGDLS and YYNGEE. This CDR3 is CASSVASQARVGYTF. The CDR3, as DNA: TGTGCCAGCAGCGTAGCGTCTCAGGCCCGTGTTGGCTACACCTTC.

This clone came up a few times. This chain uses TRBV5-1 with TRBJ1-1; 7 bases are shared with TRBD1. The CDR3 consists of 12 residues. Losses at the gene ends were 4 bases for V and 5 bases for J; bases not matched to a gene: 2. Germline V gene data show CDR1 as SGHRS and CDR2 as YFSETQ. The chain's CDR3 is CASSPGGTEAFF. CDR3 DNA sequence: TGCGCCAGCAGCCCAGGGGGTACTGAAGCTTTCTTT. The complete variable domain, with remaining parts taken from reference TRBV5-1 and TRBJ1-1, reads KAGVTQTPRYLIKTRGQQVTLSCSPISGHRSVSWYQQTPGQGLQFLFEYFSETQRNKGNFPGRFSGRQFSNSRSEMNVSTLELGDSALYLCASSPGGTEAFFGQGTRLTVV.

The chain carries TRBV6-1 and TRBJ1-4; 9 bases align to TRBD1. The CDR3 spans 15 residues. The J segment lost 6 bases and the V segment lost 2 bases, leaving 4 bases of the junction unmatched. CDR1 is MNHNS, CDR2 SASEGT, per germline. CDR3 nucleotide sequence: TGTGCCAGCAGTGAAACAGGGGGCGGGTATGAAAAACTGTTTTTT. Its protein is CASSETGGGYEKLFF.

The chain carries TRBV25-1 and TRBJ1-5; weak D call: TRBD1 (5 bases). CDR3 length equals 13 residues. V lost 3 bases and J lost 6, with 9 bases in between. Germline lookup yields CDR1 MGHDK and CDR2 SYGVNS. The CDR3 bases are TGTGCCAGCAGTGAGGGAGGGGTTCAGCCCCAGCATTTT. It specifies CASSEGGVQPQHF. Variable domain in full (rest from reference TRBV25-1 and TRBJ1-5): EADIYQTPRYLVIGTGKKITLECSQTMGHDKMYWYQQDPGMELHLIHYSYGVNSTEKGDLSSESTVSRIRTEHFPLTLESARPSHTSQYLCASSEGGVQPQHFGDGTRLSIL.

The chain has TRBV6-5 and TRBJ1-1, with D maybe TRBD1 (6 bases). CDR3 length: 11 amino acids. The ends were cut back, 2 bases at V and 8 bases at J, with 6 bases in the middle. CDR1 and CDR2 from the germline V gene are MNHEY and SVGAGI. The CDR3 region is CASSYRGEAFF. The CDR3 nucleotides are TGTGCCAGCAGTTACAGGGGGGAAGCTTTCTTT.

The V gene is TRBV6-1, the J gene TRBJ1-1; D not certain. V was clipped by 8 bases and J by 2 bases, with 15 bases between them. CDR1 and CDR2 (germline): MNHNS, SASEGT. The CDR3 loop spans 14 amino acids. The chain's CDR3 is CASVSGKLNTEAFF. CDR3 bases: TGTGCCAGCGTCTCGGGTAAACTTAACACTGAAGCTTTCTTT.

The V gene is TRBV19, the J gene TRBJ2-1, with a possible D match to TRBD2 (7 bases). CDR1 LNHDA and CDR2 SQIVND come from the germline V gene (reference sequence). V gave up 1 base and J gave up 5 bases, with 15 bases separating them. This CDR3 has 16 residues. The CDR3 region has the DNA TGTGCCAGTAGTATAGTCCCGGGGGGCCCTAACAATGAGCAGTTCTTC. This translates into CASSIVPGGPNNEQFF.

This clone appeared a single time. The rearrangement uses TRBV30 and TRBJ2-3; TRBD2 might be the D (5 bases). The CDR3 has 16 residues. In germline, CDR1 is GTSNPN, CDR2 SVGIG (reference sequence). Trimming removed 0 bases at V and 1 base at J, with 14 bases between. The CDR3 loop reads CAWSVLSGIGTDTQYF. The CDR3 nucleotides are TGTGCCTGGAGTGTACTTTCGGGAATAGGCACAGATACGCAGTATTTT.

The V and J genes are TRBV2 and TRBJ2-5; perhaps TRBD2 as D (6 bases). The germline CDR1 and CDR2 sequences are SNHLY and FYNNEI. V lost 4 bases to trimming and J lost 1 base, with 28 bases between them. The CDR3 spans 20 residues. The CDR3 region has the DNA TGTGCCAGCAGTGGTATAAAAGTGGGATTCCGGGACTCTACCCAAGAGACCCAGTACTTC. Translated: CASSGIKVGFRDSTQETQYF.

The chain uses TRBV2 and TRBJ2-3; tentatively, D is TRBD2 (6 bases). The CDR3 runs to 14 residues. Germline V gene data show CDR1 as SNHLY and CDR2 as FYNNEI. V lost 3 bases to trimming and J lost 3 bases, with 10 bases between them. CDR3 sequence reads: CASSDRGRTDTQYF. Here the CDR3 DNA reads TGTGCCAGCAGTGATCGGGGGAGAACAGATACGCAGTATTTT.

This sequence joins TRBV5-4 and TRBJ2-5; tentatively, D is TRBD1 (6 bases). CDR3 size: 14 residues. V lost 0 bases and J 4 bases, leaving 10 bases between the germline ends. Germline V gene lookup returns CDR1 SGHNT and CDR2 YYREEE (reference sequence). The CDR3, as DNA: TGTGCCAGCAGCTTGGCCCACAGGGTAGAGACCCAGTACTTC. Translating it yields CASSLAHRVETQYF.

This chain uses TRBV28 with TRBJ2-5, with a tentative D call TRBD2 (5 bases). This CDR3 is 15 amino acids long. Germline V gene sequence: CDR1 MDHEN, CDR2 SYDVKM. Trimming left V 6 bases short and J 5 bases short, with 19 bases between. The CDR3: CASSLAGGRHETQYF. CDR3 in DNA: TGTGCCAGCAGCTTGGCAGGAGGCCGTCACGAGACCCAGTACTTC.

The V gene is TRBV6-5, the J gene TRBJ2-7; tentative D call: TRBD1 (5 bases). CDR1 and CDR2 from the germline V gene are MNHEY and SVGAGI. The CDR3 is 15 amino acids. Trimming took off 0 bases at V and 6 bases at J, with 15 bases between the two ends. In DNA form, the CDR3 reads TGTGCCAGCAGTTACTCCTCCCCAGGGTTTGGCGAGCAGTACTTC. It translates to CASSYSSPGFGEQYF.

The V gene is TRBV18, the J gene TRBJ1-3, with D possibly matching TRBD1 (5 bases). In germline, CDR1 is KGHSH, CDR2 LQKENI. The CDR3 consists of 16 residues. Trimming took off 0 bases at V and 1 base at J, with 10 bases between the two ends. The CDR3 protein is CASSPPAGRSGNTIYF. CDR3 in DNA: TGTGCCAGCTCACCACCGGCAGGGCGGTCTGGAAACACCATATATTTT. The entire variable domain, with the rest obtained from reference TRBV18 and TRBJ1-3, is as follows: NAGVMQNPRHLVRRRGQEARLRCSPMKGHSHVYWYRQLPEEGLKFMVYLQKENIIDESGMPKERFSAEFPKEGPSILRIQQVVRGDSAAYFCASSPPAGRSGNTIYFGEGSWLTVV.

This chain links TRBV5-6 with TRBJ1-1; the D gene is possibly TRBD1 (6 bases). Trimming took 0 bases from V and 3 from J, leaving 9 bases between them. The CDR3 loop spans 14 amino acids. Germline lookup yields CDR1 SGHDT and CDR2 YYEEEE. The CDR3 reads CASSLAGVDTEAFF. CDR3 DNA: TGTGCCAGCAGCTTGGCAGGGGTTGACACTGAAGCTTTCTTT.

V is TRBV2 and J is TRBJ2-5, with 11 bases lining up with TRBD2. This CDR3 is 14 amino acids long. In germline, CDR1 is SNHLY, CDR2 FYNNEI. V lost 5 bases, J lost 5 bases, and 4 bases stayed unmatched. The CDR3 region has the DNA TGTGCCAGCAGTAAAGGGACTAGCGGCGAGACCCAGTACTTC. Protein sequence: CASSKGTSGETQYF.

The chain employs TRBV14 and TRBJ1-1; 7 bases fit TRBD1. This CDR3 spans 13 amino acids. Germline V gives CDR1 SGHDN, CDR2 FVKESK. After removal of 6 bases from V and 4 bases from J, the junction contained 5 bases not matched to a gene. The CDR3: CASSPDRVTEAFF. DNA of the CDR3: TGTGCCAGCAGTCCCGACAGGGTCACTGAAGCTTTCTTT.

This clone was recorded only once. The chain has TRBV7-8 and TRBJ2-3; 9 nucleotides line up with TRBD2. The CDR3 is 14 amino acids. Germline V gene lookup returns CDR1 SGHVS and CDR2 FQNEAQ. V shed 2 bases and J 6 bases; nucleotides not matched to a gene: 3. CDR3 bases: TGTGCCAGCAGCTTAAGCGGGGGGCAGGATACGCAGTATTTT. It yields the protein CASSLSGGQDTQYF.

The gene calls are TRBV27 and TRBJ2-7; 8 positions agree with TRBD1. The CDR3 is 15 amino acids. Germline trimming cut 4 bases from V and 2 bases from J; bases unmatched to any gene: 7. Per germline, CDR1 MNHEY and CDR2 SMNVEV (reference sequence). The CDR3 protein is CASSYWTGYPYEQYF. CDR3 in DNA: TGTGCCAGCAGTTATTGGACAGGGTACCCCTACGAGCAGTACTTC.

This clone has a handful of counts. The rearrangement links TRBV11-2 to TRBJ1-2; no clear D gene. V lost 1 base and J 4 bases, leaving 10 bases between the germline ends. This CDR3 has 14 residues. The germline V gene encodes CDR1 SGHAT and CDR2 FQNNGV. For the CDR3, the DNA is TGTGCCAGCAGCTTAGTGGGCAGCATCTATGGCTACACCTTC. This translates into CASSLVGSIYGYTF. The full variable domain, in which reference TRBV11-2 and TRBJ1-2 provide the parts outside the CDR3, is EAGVAQSPRYKIIEKRQSVAFWCNPISGHATLYWYQQILGQGPKLLIQFQNNGVVDDSQLPKDRFSAERLKGVDSTLKIQPAKLEDSAVYLCASSLVGSIYGYTFGSGTRLTVV.

About this clone: This sample also contains other DNA sequences that code for the same CDR3. The rearrangement uses TRBV5-1 and TRBJ2-5, with D uncertain. The CDR3 loop spans 14 amino acids. CDR1 is SGHRS, CDR2 YFSETQ, per germline. V lost 0 bases and J 1 base, leaving 7 bases between the germline ends. The CDR3 DNA is TGCGCCAGCAGCTTGGTGGGCCTCCAAGAGACCCAGTACTTC. It translates to CASSLVGLQETQYF.

This sequence joins TRBV10-2 and TRBJ1-2; the match to TRBD1 covers 8 bases. V shed 7 bases, J shed 6 bases, and the junction held 10 bases outside the gene matches. CDR1 WSHSY and CDR2 SAAADI come from the germline V gene. This CDR3 comprises 14 residues. CDR3 loop: CASTSGGQANGYTF. The CDR3 bases are TGCGCCAGCACCTCAGGGGGACAGGCGAATGGCTACACCTTC.

The chain combines TRBV18 with TRBJ1-1, with 7 bases aligning to TRBD1. Losses at the gene ends were 1 base for V and 1 base for J; bases not matched to a gene: 3. This CDR3 contains 15 residues. Germline CDR1 reads KGHSH; CDR2 reads LQKENI. CDR3 coding DNA: TGTGCCAGCTCACCACGTTGGACAGGGAACACTGAAGCTTTCTTT. It is translated as CASSPRWTGNTEAFF.

The chain carries TRBV6-5 and TRBJ1-1, with D possibly matching TRBD1 (5 bases). Trimming stripped 4 bases from V and 6 bases from J, with 15 bases between. CDR1 is MNHEY, CDR2 SVGAGI, per germline. This CDR3 is built from 14 residues. The CDR3 DNA reads TGTGCCAGCAGTTTCCTTGGGGGAGGTTCTGAAGCTTTCTTT. It translates to CASSFLGGGSEAFF.

The J gene is TRBJ1-2, the V gene TRBV6-5; D possibly corresponds to TRBD1 (6 bases). The CDR3 has 15 amino acids. Germline V gives CDR1 MNHEY, CDR2 SVGAGI. Trimming took 4 bases from V and 5 from J, leaving 17 bases between them. The CDR3 DNA sequence: TGTGCCAGCAGTTTCACAGGGTCCCAGCAATATGGCTACACCTTC. Translated: CASSFTGSQQYGYTF.